This TCR beta chain appears in the sequencing data of a study of T cell responses to AZD1222 COVID-19 vaccine. Concerning this clone itself: The antigen remains unidentified.

Germline CDR1 SGHTA, CDR2 FQGTGA. The germline V and J ends were trimmed by 5 bases and 7 bases, with 15 bases remaining between them. CDR3 length: 14 residues. Only in-frame clones appear in the TCRdb table, and some are missing; sequencing was by immunoSEQ multiplex PCR. The repertoire holds more than 95,000 clones, with 85% to 95% as singletons. Study-wide findings and caveats: In a largely white British group with more females than males, clonal diversity was possibly underestimated.

Source: peripheral blood, taken on day 0 of AZD1222 vaccination. J is TRBJ2-1 and V is TRBV7-3; perhaps TRBD1 as D (6 bases). This TCR was sampled from an adult in good health. CDR3 protein: CASSAQGPSNEQFF. The CDR3 bases are TGTGCCAGCAGCGCCCAGGGGCCGAGTAATGAGCAGTTCTTC.